This T cell receptor beta chain was sequenced during a study of control samples from healthy donors and cancer patients. TCRdb keeps only in-frame clones here, not all; method: immunoSEQ multiplex PCR. The data contain about 40,000 clones, roughly nine tenths of them singletons. The germline gives CDR1 LGHDT, CDR2 YNNKEL (reference sequence). Between the trimmed V and J ends, which lost 1 base and 2 bases, there was a span of 11 bases. The CDR3 runs to 15 residues. The receptor's source is a woman aged 45-65 years in good health. Input material: blood. The chain joins TRBV3-1 (or the pseudogene TRBV3-2) to TRBJ2-5, with unresolved D. Here the CDR3 reads CASSQVGLGQETQYF. The CDR3 nucleotides read TGTGCCAGCAGCCAAGTTGGGTTGGGGCAAGAGACCCAGTACTTC.